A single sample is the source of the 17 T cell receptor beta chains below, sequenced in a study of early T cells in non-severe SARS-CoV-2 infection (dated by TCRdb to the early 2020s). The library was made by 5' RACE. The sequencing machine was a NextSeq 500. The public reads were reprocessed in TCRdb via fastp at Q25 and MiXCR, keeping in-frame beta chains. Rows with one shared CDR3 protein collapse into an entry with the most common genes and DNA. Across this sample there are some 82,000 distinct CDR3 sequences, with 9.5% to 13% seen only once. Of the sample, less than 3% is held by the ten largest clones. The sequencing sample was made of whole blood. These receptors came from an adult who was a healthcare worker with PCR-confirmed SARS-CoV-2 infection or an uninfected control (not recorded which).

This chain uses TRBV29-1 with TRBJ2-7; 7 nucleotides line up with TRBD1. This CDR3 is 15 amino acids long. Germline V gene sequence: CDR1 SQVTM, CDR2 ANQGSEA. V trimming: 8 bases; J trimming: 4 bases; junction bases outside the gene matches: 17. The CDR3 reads CSPSPADRSLYEQYF. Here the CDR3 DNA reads TGCAGCCCATCCCCCGCGGACAGGAGTTTGTACGAGCAGTACTTC.

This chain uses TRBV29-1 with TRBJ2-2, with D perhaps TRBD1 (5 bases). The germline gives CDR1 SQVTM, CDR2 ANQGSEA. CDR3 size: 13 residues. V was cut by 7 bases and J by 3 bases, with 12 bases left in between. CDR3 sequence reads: CSGRVPDTGELFF. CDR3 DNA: TGCAGCGGCAGGGTACCCGACACCGGGGAGCTGTTTTTT.

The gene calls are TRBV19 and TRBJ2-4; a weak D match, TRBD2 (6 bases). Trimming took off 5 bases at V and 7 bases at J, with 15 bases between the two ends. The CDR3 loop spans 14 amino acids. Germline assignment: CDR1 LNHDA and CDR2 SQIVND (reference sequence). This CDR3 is CASSASVSGNIQYF. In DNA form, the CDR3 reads TGTGCCAGTAGTGCGTCCGTTAGCGGCAACATTCAGTACTTC.

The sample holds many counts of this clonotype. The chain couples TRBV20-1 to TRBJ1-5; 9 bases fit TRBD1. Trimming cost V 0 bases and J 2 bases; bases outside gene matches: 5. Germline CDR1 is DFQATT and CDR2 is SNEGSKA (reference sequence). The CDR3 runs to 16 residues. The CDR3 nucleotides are TGCAGTGCTAGAGATCCGGGACAGGGACGCAATCAGCCCCAGCATTTT. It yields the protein CSARDPGQGRNQPQHF.

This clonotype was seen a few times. DNA of the CDR3: TGTGCCAGCAGCCCAATACCCCAGGGGTACAATGAGCAGTTCTTC. Protein product: CASSPIPQGYNEQFF. This chain links TRBV5-5 with TRBJ2-1, with D possibly TRBD1 on 6 matching bases. The length of the CDR3 is 15 residues. Germline assignment: CDR1 SGHKS and CDR2 YYEKEE (reference sequence). Trimming took 4 bases from V and 4 from J, leaving 15 bases between them. Filled out from reference TRBV5-5 and TRBJ2-1, the complete variable domain reads DAGVTQSPTHLIKTRGQQVTLRCSPISGHKSVSWYQQVLGQGPQFIFQYYEKEERGRGNFPDRFSARQFPNYSSELNVNALLLGDSALYLCASSPIPQGYNEQFFGPGTRLTVL.

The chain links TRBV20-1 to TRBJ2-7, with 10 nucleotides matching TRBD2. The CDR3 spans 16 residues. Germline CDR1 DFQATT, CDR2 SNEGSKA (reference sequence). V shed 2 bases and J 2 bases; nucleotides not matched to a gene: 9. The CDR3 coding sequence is TGCAGTGCTAGACCCCCAGCTAGCGGGGGACCCTACGAGCAGTACTTC. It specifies CSARPPASGGPYEQYF.

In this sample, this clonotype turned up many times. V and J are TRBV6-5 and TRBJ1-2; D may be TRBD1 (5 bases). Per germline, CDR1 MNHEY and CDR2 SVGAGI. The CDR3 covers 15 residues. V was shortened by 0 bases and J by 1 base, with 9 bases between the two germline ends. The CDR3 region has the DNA TGTGCCAGCAGTTACTCAGGGGAGGGTAACTATGGCTACACCTTC. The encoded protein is CASSYSGEGNYGYTF.

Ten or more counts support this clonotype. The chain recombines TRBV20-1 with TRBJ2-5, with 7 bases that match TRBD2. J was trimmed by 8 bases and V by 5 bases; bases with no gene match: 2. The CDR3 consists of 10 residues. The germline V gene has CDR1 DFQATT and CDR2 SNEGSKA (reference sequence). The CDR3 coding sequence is TGCAGTGCTGGGGGGGAAACCCAGTACTTC. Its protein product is CSAGGETQYF.

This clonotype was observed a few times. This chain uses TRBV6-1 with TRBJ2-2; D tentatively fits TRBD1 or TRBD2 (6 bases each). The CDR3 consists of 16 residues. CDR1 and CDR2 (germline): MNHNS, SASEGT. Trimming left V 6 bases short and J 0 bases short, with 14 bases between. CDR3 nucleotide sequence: TGTGCCAGCAGCGTTTATGGGGGGCCGAACACCGGGGAGCTGTTTTTT. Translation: CASSVYGGPNTGELFF.

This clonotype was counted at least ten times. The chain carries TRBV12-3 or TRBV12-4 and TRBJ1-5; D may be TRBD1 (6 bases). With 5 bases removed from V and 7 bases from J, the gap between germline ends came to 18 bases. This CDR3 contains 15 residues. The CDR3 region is CASSPGIGGQQPQHF. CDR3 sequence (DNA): TGTGCCAGCAGTCCGGGAATCGGGGGGCAGCAGCCCCAGCATTTT.

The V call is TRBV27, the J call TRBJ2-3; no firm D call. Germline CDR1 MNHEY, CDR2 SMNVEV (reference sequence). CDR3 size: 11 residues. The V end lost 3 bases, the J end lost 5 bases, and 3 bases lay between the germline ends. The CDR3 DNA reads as TGTGCCAGCAGTTTTGGAGATACGCAGTATTTT. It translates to CASSFGDTQYF.

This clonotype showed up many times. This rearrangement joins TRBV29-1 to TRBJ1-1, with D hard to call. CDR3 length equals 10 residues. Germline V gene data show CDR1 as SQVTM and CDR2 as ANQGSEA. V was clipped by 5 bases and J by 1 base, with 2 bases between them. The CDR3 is CSVRNTEAFF. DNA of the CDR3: TGCAGCGTTCGGAACACTGAAGCTTTCTTT.

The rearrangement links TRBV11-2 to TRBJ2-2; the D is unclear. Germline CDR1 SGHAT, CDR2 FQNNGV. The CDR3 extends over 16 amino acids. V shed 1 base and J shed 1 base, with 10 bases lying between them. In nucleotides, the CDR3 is TGTGCCAGCAGCTTAGCGGCGCAGCAGAACACCGGGGAGCTGTTTTTT. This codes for CASSLAAQQNTGELFF.

The CDR3 bases are TGCAGTGCTAGAGGATTCGTCAATGAGCAGTTCTTC. It translates to CSARGFVNEQFF. The rearrangement uses TRBV20-1 and TRBJ2-1; unclear D gene. Germline CDR1 DFQATT, CDR2 SNEGSKA (reference sequence). This CDR3 contains 12 residues. The ends were cut back, 1 base at V and 6 bases at J, with 7 bases in the middle.

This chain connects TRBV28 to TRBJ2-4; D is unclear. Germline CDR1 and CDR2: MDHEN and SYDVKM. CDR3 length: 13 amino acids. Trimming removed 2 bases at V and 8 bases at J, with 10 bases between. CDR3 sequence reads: CASSLSQTYIQYF. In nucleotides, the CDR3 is TGTGCCAGCAGTTTAAGCCAGACCTACATTCAGTACTTC.

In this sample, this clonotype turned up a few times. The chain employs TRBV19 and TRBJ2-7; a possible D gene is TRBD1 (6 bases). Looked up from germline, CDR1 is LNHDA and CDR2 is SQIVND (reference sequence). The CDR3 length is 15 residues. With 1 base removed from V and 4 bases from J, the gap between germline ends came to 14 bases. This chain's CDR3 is CASSIGWSGDYEQYF. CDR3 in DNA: TGTGCCAGTAGTATAGGATGGTCAGGGGATTACGAGCAGTACTTC. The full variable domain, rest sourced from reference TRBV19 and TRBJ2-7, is DGGITQSPKYLFRKEGQNVTLSCEQNLNHDAMYWYRQDPGQGLRLIYYSQIVNDFQKGDIAEGYSVSREKKESFPLTVTSAQKNPTAFYLCASSIGWSGDYEQYFGPGTRLTVT.

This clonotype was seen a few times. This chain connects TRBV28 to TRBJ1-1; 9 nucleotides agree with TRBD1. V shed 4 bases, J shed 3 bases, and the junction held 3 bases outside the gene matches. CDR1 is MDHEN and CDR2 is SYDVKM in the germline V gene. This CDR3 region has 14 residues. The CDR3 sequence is CASSWGTGYTEAFF. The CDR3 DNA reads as TGTGCCAGCAGTTGGGGGACAGGGTACACTGAAGCTTTCTTT.